The 18 T cell receptor beta chains presented below share a single source sample, sequenced in a study of vaccination effects on CD4 cells after COVID-19. Antigen-specific CD4+ T cells expanded by the ViraFEST assay with viral peptide pools were then sequenced. Culture proceeded for nine to ten days, and CD4+ T cells were then isolated. Every participant took two doses of the BNT162b2 or mRNA-1273 vaccine. Using immunoSEQ multiplex PCR, the repertoire was profiled, and TCRdb retains in-frame clones only, with some absent. In the table there are just under 30,000 clones, roughly 68% of which are singletons. No antigen has been assigned to these receptors. The sequencing here drew on CD4+ T cells from PBMCs cultured with HCoV-OC43 spike peptides, taken after COVID-19 vaccination. Subset given: HCoV-OC43 spike overlapping peptide pool stimulation. The receptors shown here come from a human donor who received a COVID-19 vaccine.

The genes are TRBV6-4 and TRBJ2-1, with TRBD2 as a possible D gene (5 bases). V was cut by 4 bases and J by 7 bases, with 11 bases left in between. The germline V gene encodes CDR1 MRHNA and CDR2 SNTAGT. The CDR3 contains 13 residues. The CDR3 spells CASSAIRGNEQFF. DNA for the CDR3: TGTGCCAGCAGTGCAATACGGGGTAATGAGCAGTTCTTC.

The chain uses TRBV24-1 and TRBJ1-4; D perhaps matches TRBD1 (6 bases). CDR1 and CDR2 (germline): KGHDR, SFDVKD. V lost 6 bases, J lost 5 bases, and 9 bases lay in between. The CDR3 totals 13 residues. CDR3 in amino acids: CATSQGGNEKLFF. The CDR3 bases are TGTGCCACCAGTCAAGGGGGAAATGAAAAACTGTTTTTT.

The chain links TRBV5-4 to TRBJ2-3, with 8 nucleotides matching TRBD1. Germline V gives CDR1 SGHNT, CDR2 YYREEE (reference sequence). Germline trimming cut 4 bases from V and 3 bases from J; bases unmatched to any gene: 4. CDR3 length: 14 residues. The CDR3 sequence is CASSSQGATDTQYF. The CDR3 DNA reads as TGTGCCAGCAGCAGCCAGGGGGCAACAGATACGCAGTATTTT.

In DNA, the CDR3 is TGTGCCAGCAGCGAGCCGGGACTAGTATTCAATGAGCAGTTCTTC. Translation gives CASSEPGLVFNEQFF. This chain links TRBV7-9 with TRBJ2-1; the match to TRBD2 covers 8 bases. CDR1 SEHNR and CDR2 FQNEAQ come from the germline V gene (reference sequence). The V gene end was trimmed by 5 bases and the J gene end by 6 bases; junction bases not matched to a gene: 9. The CDR3 runs 15 residues.

V usage is TRBV9 and J usage is TRBJ2-2, with 13 bases aligning to TRBD2. The germline gives CDR1 SGDLS, CDR2 YYNGEE. CDR3 length equals 16 residues. The V segment lost 1 base and the J segment 5 bases; nucleotides outside the gene matches: 2. The chain's CDR3 is CASSVTSGGATGELFF. DNA for the CDR3: TGTGCCAGCAGCGTAACTAGCGGGGGGGCGACCGGGGAGCTGTTTTTT. Looking up the rest from reference TRBV9 and TRBJ2-2 gives the full variable domain: DSGVTQTPKHLITATGQRVTLRCSPRSGDLSVYWYQQSLDQGLQFLIQYYNGEERAKGNILERFSAQQFPDLHSELNLSSLELGDSALYFCASSVTSGGATGELFFGEGSRLTVL.

The chain combines TRBV11-1 with TRBJ2-7, with 9 bases fitting TRBD2. V lost 7 bases and J lost 6; bases outside the gene matches: 13. This CDR3 has 15 amino acids. From germline, CDR1 is SGHAT and CDR2 FQDESV (reference sequence). The CDR3 DNA follows: TGTGCCAGCACCATGACTGGTAGCGGGGGCCGCGAGCAGTACTTC. Protein: CASTMTGSGGREQYF.

There are a few counts of this clone. This chain's CDR3 is CASSEMRSNQPQHF. The CDR3, as DNA: TGTGCCAGCAGTGAAATGAGATCTAATCAGCCCCAGCATTTT. This chain links TRBV6-1 with TRBJ1-5, with no clear D. Germline V CDR1 and CDR2: MNHNS, SASEGT. This CDR3 comprises 14 residues. Trimming left V 2 bases short and J 4 bases short, with 9 bases between.

This clone was detected only once. The chain uses TRBV29-1 and TRBJ2-3, with 14 bases aligning to TRBD2. This CDR3 contains 20 residues. CDR1 and CDR2 (germline): SQVTM, ANQGSEA. J gave up 2 bases and V 2 bases, and 15 bases lay outside the gene matches. The CDR3 DNA sequence: TGCAGCGTTGAACGGGGGAGTGGGACTAGCGGGAGTTATCTCACAGATACGCAGTATTTT. This gives the protein CSVERGSGTSGSYLTDTQYF.

The chain uses TRBV28 and TRBJ2-3; 7 positions match TRBD2. CDR1 is MDHEN, CDR2 SYDVKM, per germline. This CDR3 is 15 amino acids long. The V and J ends lost 3 bases and 6 bases, in that order; junction bases with no gene match: 9. Written as DNA, the CDR3 is TGTGCCAGCAGTTTGGCGGGAGTTTCGGGGGATACGCAGTATTTT. Protein sequence: CASSLAGVSGDTQYF.

This clone turned up a few times. V is TRBV3-1 (or the pseudogene TRBV3-2) and J is TRBJ1-2, with 8 bases matching TRBD1. Germline loops: CDR1 LGHDT, CDR2 YNNKEL (reference sequence). V dropped 3 bases and J dropped 7; count of bases not matched to a gene: 10. The CDR3 has 15 residues. CDR3 residues: CASSQRGQGYSGYTF. The CDR3 DNA reads TGTGCCAGCAGCCAGAGAGGACAGGGTTACTCTGGCTACACCTTC.

This chain links TRBV5-1 with TRBJ2-1; 9 nucleotides match TRBD2. Losses at the gene ends were 0 bases for V and 3 bases for J; bases not matched to a gene: 13. This CDR3 is 19 amino acids long. CDR1 is SGHRS and CDR2 is YFSETQ in the germline V gene. Here the CDR3 DNA reads TGCGCCAGCAGCTTGGAACTAGCGGGCCGAGGTAAAAACTACAATGAGCAGTTCTTC. It codes for CASSLELAGRGKNYNEQFF.

This clone was observed a single time. V usage is TRBV5-1 and J usage is TRBJ2-7, with TRBD2 matching 10 bases. This CDR3 is 14 amino acids long. V was clipped by 4 bases and J by 4 bases; unmatched bases: 5. Germline V gene lookup returns CDR1 SGHRS and CDR2 YFSETQ. The CDR3 is CASSRTSGAYEQYF. The CDR3 DNA reads TGCGCCAGCAGCCGGACTAGCGGTGCGTACGAGCAGTACTTC.

The chain uses TRBV6-6 and TRBJ2-3, with TRBD1 matching 8 bases. Germline V CDR1 and CDR2: MNHNY, SVGAGI (reference sequence). V shed 2 bases, J shed 6 bases, and the junction held 4 bases outside the gene matches. This CDR3 has 14 amino acids. The chain's CDR3 is CASSYGTGSDTQYF. For the CDR3, the DNA is TGTGCCAGCAGTTACGGGACAGGTTCGGATACGCAGTATTTT.

This chain joins TRBV5-1 and TRBJ2-5; 12 bases agree with TRBD1. The CDR3 has 15 residues. V shed 4 bases, J shed 5 bases, and the junction held 6 bases outside the gene matches. Germline loops: CDR1 SGHRS, CDR2 YFSETQ. CDR3 coding DNA: TGCGCCAGCAGCGCGACGGGACAGGGGGCCGAGACCCAGTACTTC. Its translation is CASSATGQGAETQYF.

This chain joins TRBV19 and TRBJ2-5; 12 nucleotides match TRBD1. The length of the CDR3 is 14 residues. The V gene's germline CDR1 is LNHDA and CDR2 SQIVND (reference sequence). Trimming at V came to 10 bases and at J to 4 bases, leaving 7 bases not matched to a gene. DNA of the CDR3: TGTGCCACCCGGGACAGGGGGCGGGGAGAGACCCAGTACTTC. This gives the protein CATRDRGRGETQYF.

The chain recombines TRBV6-5 with TRBJ2-7; D remains ambiguous. The CDR3 contains 12 residues. Per the germline V gene, CDR1 is MNHEY and CDR2 is SVGAGI. Trimming removed 10 bases from V and 4 bases from J, with 14 bases in between. The CDR3 here is CATRPAMYEQYF. CDR3 nucleotides: TGTGCCACCCGGCCGGCGATGTACGAGCAGTACTTC.

V gene TRBV7-9 combines with J gene TRBJ1-4; 7 nucleotides agree with TRBD1. The CDR3 is 17 residues long. V lost 4 bases, J lost 0 bases, and 8 bases stayed unmatched. The germline gives CDR1 SEHNR, CDR2 FQNEAQ (reference sequence). CDR3 amino acids: CASSSQKGAATNEKLFF. In DNA form, the CDR3 reads TGTGCCAGCAGCTCACAAAAGGGGGCTGCAACTAATGAAAAACTGTTTTTT.

This rearrangement joins TRBV23-1 to TRBJ2-1; possibly TRBD1 for D (7 bases). TRBV23-1 is labeled an ORF, and its function is uncertain. Between the trimmed V and J ends, which lost 6 bases and 5 bases, there was a span of 14 bases. The CDR3 sequence is 14 residues long. This chain's CDR3 is CASRPGGPDNEQFF. The CDR3 bases are TGCGCCAGCAGGCCAGGGGGGCCGGACAATGAGCAGTTCTTC.